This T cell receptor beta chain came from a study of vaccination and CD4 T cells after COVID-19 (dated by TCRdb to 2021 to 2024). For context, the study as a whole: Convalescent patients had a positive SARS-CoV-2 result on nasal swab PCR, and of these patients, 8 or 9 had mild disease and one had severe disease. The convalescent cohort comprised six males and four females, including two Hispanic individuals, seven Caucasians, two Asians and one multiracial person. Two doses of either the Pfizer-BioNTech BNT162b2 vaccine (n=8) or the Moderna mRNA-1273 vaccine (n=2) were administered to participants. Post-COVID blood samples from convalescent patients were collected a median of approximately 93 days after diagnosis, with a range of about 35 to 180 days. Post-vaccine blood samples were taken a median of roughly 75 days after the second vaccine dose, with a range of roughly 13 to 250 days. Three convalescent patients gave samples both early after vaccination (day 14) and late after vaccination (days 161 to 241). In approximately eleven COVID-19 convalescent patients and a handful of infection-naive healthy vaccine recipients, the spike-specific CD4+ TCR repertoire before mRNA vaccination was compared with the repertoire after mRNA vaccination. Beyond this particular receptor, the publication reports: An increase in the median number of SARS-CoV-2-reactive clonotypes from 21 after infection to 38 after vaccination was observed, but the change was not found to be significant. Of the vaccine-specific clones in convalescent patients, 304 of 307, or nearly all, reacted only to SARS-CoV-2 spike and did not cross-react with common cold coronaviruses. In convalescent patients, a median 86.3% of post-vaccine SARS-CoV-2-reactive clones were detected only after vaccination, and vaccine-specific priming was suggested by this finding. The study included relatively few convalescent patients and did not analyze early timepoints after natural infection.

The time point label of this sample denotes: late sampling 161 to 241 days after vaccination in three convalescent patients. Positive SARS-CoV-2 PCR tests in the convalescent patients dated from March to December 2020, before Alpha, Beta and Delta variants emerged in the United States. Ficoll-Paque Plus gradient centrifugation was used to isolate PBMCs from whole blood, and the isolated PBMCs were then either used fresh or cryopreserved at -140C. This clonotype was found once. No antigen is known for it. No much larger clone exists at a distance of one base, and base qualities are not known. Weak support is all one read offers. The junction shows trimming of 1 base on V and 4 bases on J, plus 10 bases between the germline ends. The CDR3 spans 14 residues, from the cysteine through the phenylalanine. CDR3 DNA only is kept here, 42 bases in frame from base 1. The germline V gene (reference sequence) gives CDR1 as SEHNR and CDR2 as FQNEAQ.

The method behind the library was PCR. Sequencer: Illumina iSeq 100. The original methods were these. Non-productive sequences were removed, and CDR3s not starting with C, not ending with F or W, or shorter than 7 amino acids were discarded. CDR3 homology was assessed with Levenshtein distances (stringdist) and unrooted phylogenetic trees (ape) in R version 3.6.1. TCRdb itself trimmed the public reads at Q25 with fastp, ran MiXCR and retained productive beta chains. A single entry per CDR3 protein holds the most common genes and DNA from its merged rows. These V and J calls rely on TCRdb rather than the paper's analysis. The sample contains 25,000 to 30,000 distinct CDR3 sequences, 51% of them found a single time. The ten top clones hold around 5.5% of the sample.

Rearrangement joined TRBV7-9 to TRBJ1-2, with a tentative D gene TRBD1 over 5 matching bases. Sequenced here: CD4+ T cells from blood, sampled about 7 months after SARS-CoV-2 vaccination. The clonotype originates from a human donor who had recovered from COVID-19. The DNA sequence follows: TGTGCCAGCAGCTTAGATCCGGGGCCCTATGGCTACACCTTC. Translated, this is CASSLDPGPYGYTF.